This T cell receptor (beta chain) was identified in a study of cytomegalovirus exposure and HLA in healthy donors (dated by TCRdb to the late 2010s). For the wider study: An earlier analysis of about 530 of the donors reported around 280 Gb of sequence data and 117 million unique TCR beta sequences obtained from 180 million or so T cells. Typing coverage varied by locus: about 620-640 donors for A, B, C, DRB1 and DQB1; under 550 for DQA1; about 590 for DPA1; under 490 for DPB1. Five DR-DQ haplotypes were treated as single units for association and clustering because of strong linkage in the cohort. A later genetic analysis took genome-wide SNP genotypes for about 60% of the roughly 670 donors and used that subset as a discovery cohort. Class I and class II HLA loci were covered by the typing at four-digit resolution. About 280 gigabases of sequencing data and around 90 million unique TCR sequences made up an early release that covered approximately 700 HLA-typed donors. The study aimed to test whether signatures of past pathogen exposure could be identified by cataloging public T cell receptors. An earlier analysis of approximately 630 of the donors applied high-throughput TCR beta sequencing to assess whether each TCR beta V gene segment acted as functional or pseudogenic. Using immunosequencing, the study profiled T cell repertoires from roughly 650 subjects and related those repertoires to cytomegalovirus serostatus. A later analysis re-analyzed previously published TCR beta repertoires from 550 to 700 donors and added high-resolution HLA genotyping to study TCR occurrence patterns. Among the approximately 430 genotyped donors, around 81% belonged to the genetic ancestry cluster associated with self-reported Caucasian donors. Donor age, sex, ethnicity and CMV serostatus were collected together with the repertoire data. Besides the first cohort of about 730 subjects, a separate validation cohort made up of 120 different subjects was used. Every discovery cohort repertoire had been produced on one sequencing platform. Among 398 genotyped donors of the cohort, an average of approximately 240,000 unique TCR beta nucleotide sequences were sequenced per donor, roughly a sixth of them non-productive. The study combined high-throughput TCR immunosequencing, statistical association of individual TCRs with disease status, and machine learning to predict cytomegalovirus infection status. Rather than using new phenotypic data, the later analysis identified candidate immune exposures from TCR beta sequences and from how often those sequences occurred across donors. The paper as a whole reports these results and caveats: A total of 164 TCR beta chains were listed by the study as associated with cytomegalovirus. A later genetic analysis associated a missense DCLRE1C variant with V-gene and J-gene trimming of TCR beta chains, and an independent cohort replicated the association. Most TCR sequences were observed very rarely across donors, whereas some public TCRs were present in many individuals. In a later analysis, most CMV-associated TCR beta chains were found to appear HLA-restricted, with HLA associations seemingly driven largely by CMV exposure. Correlated functional status among segregating V segments might reflect linkage disequilibrium, but an unknown experimental factor could not be ruled out. The cohort was sequenced for TCR beta chains only, and without alpha or paired-chain data the features that could be detected were limited. A further reported finding was that TCR beta sequences accurately predicted the HLA-A and HLA-B alleles for most subjects in the first cohort. Sequencing depth was assumed to be roughly uniform across donors in the presence/absence analyses, though that assumption may not hold. Several of the top co-occurrence clusters appeared to be linked to parvovirus B19, influenza, CMV and Epstein-Barr virus, according to a later analysis. A cluster of highly shared sequence variants was judged likely to be a technical artifact of the sequencing pipeline. In a later genetic analysis, fewer N-insertions in productive TCRs were reported among donors in an Asian-associated ancestry cluster than the 666-donor mean. The earlier analysis of 587 of the donors excluded 15 to 20 rarely observed V segments, including chromosome 9 orphons, because counts were too low. HLA typing was unavailable for some donors at each locus, so association tests used only the typed subset. The only immune exposure information available for the cohort was CMV serostatus. In a later analysis, TCR association rates were found to vary across HLA loci, with the most associated TCRs seen for DRB1 alleles and the fewest for HLA-C alleles. When HLA alleles, especially DR and DQ, strongly co-occurred, TCR associations were difficult to assign to individual alleles. The authors suggested that the approach could potentially be extended to other disease states and immunological phenotypes. The classifier was reported to diagnose cytomegalovirus status with high specificity and sensitivity in both the original cohort and the validation cohort. Specific HLA alleles were associated with 18,000 or so TCR beta sequences at a false discovery rate of 0.05 in a later analysis. In vitro tests confirmed that a few of the cytomegalovirus-associated TCR beta chains recognize cytomegalovirus antigens. In a later analysis, HLA-associated TCR beta chains showed more clonal expansion and lower generation probabilities than non-associated chains that were equally common. Broadly in line with IMGT annotations, most TCR beta V segments showed up in productive rearrangements about 90% or about 30% of the time in an earlier analysis of several hundred of the donors. Some IMGT-functional V segments, including TRBV6-2 and TRBV6-3, could not be told apart with the 87-base-pair reads, so those segments were excluded.

The cohort comprised approximately 700 healthy bone marrow donors. All cohort members were sampled while nominally healthy, although unrecorded immune exposures were likely present. The donor tested CMV seropositive and was one of the 289 seropositive cohort members. A peripheral blood sample was collected from each donor, and TCR beta sequencing was performed on peripheral blood mononuclear cells. The Qiagen DNeasy Blood Extraction Kit was used to extract genomic DNA from the blood cell samples. This clone was counted a few times. Its antigen is currently not known. No much larger clonotype is one base removed from it; base qualities were not supplied. The receptor library was made with the immunoSEQ multiplex PCR assay. The multiplex PCR relied on a mix of 60 forward primers for TCR Vbeta segments and 13 reverse primers for TCR Jbeta segments. The CDR3 region of rearranged TCR beta genes was amplified from genomic DNA by a multiplex PCR assay. On the Illumina HiSeq System, the amplified TCR beta libraries were sequenced as 87-base-pair reads. Under the source paper's analysis protocol: In a later analysis, tens of millions of unique TCR beta chains were counted across the 500 to 700 repertoires, and around 11 million of these chains were shared by at least two donors. Raw reads were error-corrected and collapsed into unique sequences with a nearest-neighbor algorithm that merged closely related sequences to remove PCR and sequencing errors. CDR3 sequences were aligned to IMGT reference sequences to assign V, D and J gene segments. For a sequence to be retained, at least a six-nucleotide match to both a V gene segment and a J gene segment was required. Rearrangements were classified as productive when the CDR3 lacked stop codons and remained in frame with V and J, and all other rearrangements were classified as non-productive. CDR3 was defined according to IMGT convention as the region running from the second conserved V-encoded cysteine to the conserved J-encoded phenylalanine. In an earlier analysis of approximately 590 of the donors, sequences lacking an unambiguous match to a single V gene segment were excluded. In an earlier analysis of approximately 610 of the donors, V segments were called functional above 56.7% productive rearrangements and were called segregating when the between-donor standard deviation exceeded 5%. A statistical classification framework was built to diagnose cytomegalovirus status from the catalog of TCR beta chain sequences. V and J gene assignment, in a later analysis, came from comparing TCR nucleotide sequences with IMGT/GENE-DB human TR gene sequences. In a later analysis, CDR3 sequences and most-parsimonious VDJ recombination scenarios were assigned using the TCRdist pipeline. In a later analysis, each TCR beta chain was defined by its CDR3 amino acid sequence together with its V-gene family, and reads lacking a unique V-gene family were excluded. In a later analysis, 500 to 650 highly shared, low-generation-probability nucleotide sequences were removed to address suspected cross-contamination and a sequencing artifact. In a later analysis, a clonal expansion index for each public chain was calculated from normalized within-repertoire ranks of inferred template counts. In a later analysis, generation probabilities were computed using a VDJ recombination model fitted to out-of-frame rearrangements, and the results were checked against IGoR. A later analysis scored TCR-TCR, TCR-HLA and TCR-CMV co-occurrence with hypergeometric tests, applying a repertoire-size bias correction to TCR pairs. A later analysis estimated false discovery rates by permuting HLA or CMV assignments 20 times. In a later analysis, co-occurring TCRs were grouped using DBSCAN, with TCRdist sequence similarity added in when clustering inside HLA-allele-positive subsets. Repertoires with fewer than 30,000 or more than 120,000 public chains, plus five repertoires with anomalous nucleotide sharing, were excluded from co-occurrence clustering. This immuneACCESS table, as held by TCRdb, lists in-frame sequences with V and J called but not all clones. Of the missing ones, under half trace to an unresolved V gene in checked studies; the others have no known cause. The V and J calls and clone size are taken from that table; D and trimming were inferred from the DNA. The sample contains roughly 78,000 clones, 65% to 70% of them found a single time. Together, the top ten hold 20% to 25% of the sample.

Between the V and J ends, shortened by 7 bases and 0 bases respectively, the junction contains 19 bases. Including cysteine and phenylalanine, the CDR3 has 16 amino acids. CDR3 DNA only is kept here, 48 bases in frame from base 1. As encoded in the germline V gene, CDR1 is SQVTM while CDR2 is ANQGSEA. The receptor chain draws on TRBV29-1 and TRBJ1-3; no confident D gene assignment can be made. This receptor was identified in a man aged 35-49 years in good health and CMV-seropositive. Sequenced input: PBMCs. DNA sequence: TGCAGCGGACCAAACCGGGGAAGGAGCTCTGGAAACACCATATATTTT. Translated, it reads CSGPNRGRSSGNTIYF.